This T cell receptor (beta chain) is from a study of shared clonotypes between healthy human individuals (dated by TCRdb to the early 2020s). Study-wide context: A couple of women and a few men aged 18 to 49 years were included in the cohort. For each donor, CD4 naive and CD4 memory were each given three plates, CD8 naive was given two plates, and CD8 memory was given one plate. Blood TCR repertoires of a handful of healthy adults were deeply sequenced to estimate repertoire size and the extent of clonotype sharing between individuals. Per donor, leukapheresis produced somewhere between about 0.94 and 9.5 billion PBMCs. To increase sequencing depth and limit assay-specific biases, TCR repertoire library preparation and sequencing were carried out by different laboratories using diverse techniques.

In the case of this clone: This receptor's antigen is unknown. No much larger clone is present one base from it, and per-base qualities are unavailable.

General conclusions and limits of the study: Higher generation probabilities were observed for clonotypes shared by all four sorted-subset donors than for non-shared clonotypes. Because the study included a small number of donors, the genetic and exposure-history diversity represented was limited. Pairwise subsampling led to the expectation that sequencing depth would affect the degree of clonotype sharing among donors. Sampling was restricted to blood, and TCR repertoires in tissues likely differ from the TCR repertoires found in blood. Incomplete sequencing was indicated by rarefaction of sorted-subset datasets, despite the large sequencing depth. When several donors were compared, the shared fraction of clonotypes was around 5.1% for naive CD4, roughly 3.4% for naive CD8, more than 2% for memory CD4, and under 0.5% for memory CD8. Naive subsets generally had larger estimated clonotype richness than memory subsets.

Using the deep immunoSEQ assay, TCR CDR3 regions were amplified from genomic DNA by multiplex PCR. For each cell subset, the extracted genomic DNA was distributed evenly across all wells of several immunoSEQ 96-well plates, and each plate served as one replicate. Each replicate PCR for sorted subsets received about 210 ng genomic DNA, equal to tens of thousands of T cell genomes. The purified libraries were quantified using a Qubit 3.0 fluorometer, sized with a Bioanalyzer 2100, and then quantified again using the KAPA Library Quantification kit. Each immunoSEQ 96-well plate was sequenced on its own single-read 150-cycle Illumina NextSeq 550 flow cell. The paper's data handling went like this. The immunoSEQ output contained only junctional sequences without quality scores, so filtering could not match that applied to full-length reads. To assign V/J genes and CDR3, sequences were annotated using PyIR, a Python wrapper for IgBLAST v1.9, with IMGT germline references. Reads were filtered out if the reads had weak V/J assignments (E-value above 1e-6), no CDR3, stop codons, out-of-frame junctions, or ambiguous translated residues. V3J clonotypes were defined as sequences sharing the same inferred V gene, J gene, and CDR3 amino acid sequence. Percentage overlap between repertoires was calculated by dividing the number of shared unique clonotypes by the size of the smaller repertoire. Repertoire richness was assessed with RTK rarefaction, the Chao1 estimator, and Recon v2.1 estimates of unobserved clonotypes. Generation probabilities were computed with OLGA for all TCRbeta clonotypes obtained by the gDNA method from several donors. This immuneACCESS table, as held by TCRdb, lists in-frame sequences with V and J called but not all clones. Of the missing ones, under half trace to an unresolved V gene in checked studies; the others have no known cause. Clone size and the V and J calls come from that table; the DNA yielded D and trimming. Present in this sample are almost 700,000 clones, roughly nine tenths of which were seen just once. The ten largest clones add up to about 24% of the sample.

For the CD8 naive samples, CD45RO-negative cells were positively selected for CCR7, yielding a CD45RA+CCR7+ population from which TemRA cells were excluded. The donors were healthy, HIV-negative adults with no recently reported acute infections or vaccinations. Only Caucasian adults living in Nashville, Tennessee, USA were represented among the donors. Blood was collected by leukapheresis, and PBMCs were isolated by Ficoll-Histopaque density gradient centrifugation and then cryopreserved in liquid nitrogen vapor phase. Analytical flow cytometry was used to check the purity and quantity of every magnetically sorted T cell population. Genomic DNA was isolated from every sorted fraction and measured by UV absorbance on a Nanodrop 2000c. The germline V gene sets CDR1 to MGHRA and CDR2 to YSYEKL. Trimming leaves V shorter by 1 base and J shorter by 4 bases, with the junction holding 10 bases beyond the gene matches. Measured from the cysteine to the phenylalanine, the CDR3 is 18 residues long. This entry keeps only the CDR3 DNA: 54 bases, framed from base 1.

The source material was naive CD8+ T cells sorted from blood. Explained via the paper, the cell subset or site label denotes: CD45RA+CCR7+. The receptor's source is a man aged 25-45 years in good health. In this chain, TRBV4-1 is recombined with TRBJ2-1; 10 of the junction bases match TRBD2. The DNA sequence is given as TGCGCCAGCAGCCAAGCCTTACTAGCGGGACGAGGTTACAATGAGCAGTTCTTC. Translated, it reads CASSQALLAGRGYNEQFF.